What follows is one T cell receptor beta chain and its context. These data are taken from a study of regulatory T cells in long-lasting Graves disease. Across the study: The study counted Graves' disease as persistent given over 5 years of antithyroid drugs and positive TSH receptor antibodies.

Per germline, CDR1 SGHRS and CDR2 YFSETQ. Trimming pared 4 bases from V and 3 bases from J, leaving 17 bases between. The CDR3 has 15 amino acids. The time point: persistent/refractory GD, antithyroid drugs over 5 years with positive TRAb. From RNA extracted from PBMCs, the TCR library was made. Patients hailed from an endocrinology department in Xi'an, China. Building the TCR beta libraries relied on iRepertoire HTBI primers, and CDR3 regions underwent Arm-PCR. Each CDR3 protein is one row after TCRdb ran MiXCR on the multiplex PCR reads. Of approximately 690,000 distinct CDR3 sequences listed, 30% are singletons.

Material: peripheral blood mononuclear cells (PBMCs), obtained when the disease was refractory, from a patient treated with antithyroid drugs. The rearrangement joins TRBV5-1 to TRBJ2-7; D is possibly TRBD2 (5 bases). This TCR derives from a female donor with Graves disease. As DNA, the CDR3 is TGCGCCAGCAGCCGGGTCGGGGAAACCATCTACGAGCAGTACTTC. Translation gives CASSRVGETIYEQYF.